The clone carrying this TCR beta chain was counted many times. TCRdb analysed the reads with MiXCR anew, one entry per CDR3 protein. The repertoire holds about 240,000 distinct CDR3 sequences, with under 35% as singletons. The data were obtained in a study of kidney transplant recipient with SARS-CoV-2 infection. The CDR3 covers 14 residues. Germline lookup yields CDR1 SGHTA and CDR2 FQGTGA. Unmatched junction bases numbered 4, after V lost 5 bases and J lost 1 base. The receptor was isolated from a young adult male patient who had COVID-19 and was a kidney transplant recipient. Some of the T cells might come from the graft donor. Sequencing used a blood sample, obtained at baseline and around day 120 from a kidney transplant recipient. The chain recombines TRBV7-3 with TRBJ1-1, with 7 bases matching TRBD1. The CDR3 region is CASSPGTANTEAFF. CDR3 coding DNA: TGTGCCAGCAGCCCCGGGACAGCGAACACTGAAGCTTTCTTT.